This paragraph reports one TCR beta chain. Its cognate antigen has yet to be identified. Per-nucleotide qualities are absent, and no much larger clonotype sits a single base away. Using the deep immunoSEQ assay, TCR CDR3 regions were amplified from genomic DNA by multiplex PCR. Extracted genomic DNA from each cell subset was distributed evenly across all wells of several immunoSEQ 96-well plates, and each plate was treated as a replicate. For sorted subsets, roughly 200 ng of genomic DNA, equivalent to 30,000 or so T cell genomes, went into each replicate PCR. The purified libraries were quantified using a Qubit 3.0 fluorometer, sized with a Bioanalyzer 2100, and then quantified again using the KAPA Library Quantification kit. Every immunoSEQ 96-well plate was sequenced on a dedicated single-read 150-cycle Illumina NextSeq 550 flow cell. Per the original workflow: Because the immunoSEQ output held only junctional sequences and lacked quality scores, the filtering could not match the filtering applied to full-length reads. Sequences were annotated with PyIR, a Python wrapper for IgBLAST v1.9, and V/J genes and CDR3 were assigned using IMGT germline references. Reads were filtered out if the reads had weak V/J assignments (E-value above 1e-6), no CDR3, stop codons, out-of-frame junctions, or ambiguous translated residues. A V3J clonotype was defined by an identical inferred V gene, J gene, and CDR3 amino acid sequence. Percentage overlap between repertoires was calculated by dividing the number of shared unique clonotypes by the size of the smaller repertoire. RTK rarefaction, the Chao1 estimator, and Recon v2.1 estimates of unobserved clonotypes were used to assess repertoire richness. Generation probabilities for all TCRbeta clonotypes obtained by the gDNA method from several donors were computed using OLGA. TCRdb limited this immuneACCESS table to in-frame rearrangements with V and J called. A share of clones is missing; checked studies link under half to unresolved V genes, and the rest is unexplained. V and J calls and clone size follow that table, whereas D and trimming were derived from the DNA. This sample lists fewer than 400,000 clones; over 65% were detected once. The ten largest clones take up approximately 10% of the sample.

The donors were healthy, HIV-negative adults with no recently reported acute infections or vaccinations. All donors were Caucasian adults living in Nashville, Tennessee, USA. CD4+ T cells were enriched by magnetic negative selection, after which naive cells were positively selected on CD45RA and the negative fraction was taken as the memory subset. Blood was obtained by leukapheresis, after which PBMCs were separated by Ficoll-Histopaque density gradient centrifugation and cryopreserved in liquid nitrogen vapor phase. Analytical flow cytometry was used to check the purity and quantity of every magnetically sorted T cell population. From each sorted fraction, genomic DNA was isolated and quantified by UV absorbance on a Nanodrop 2000c. These data originate in a study of shared clonotypes between healthy human individuals (TCRdb year 2020). A note on the overall study: The cohort comprised two women and three men aged 18 to 49 years. For each donor, CD4 naive and CD4 memory were each given three plates, CD8 naive was given two plates, and CD8 memory was given one plate. The study deeply sequenced blood TCR repertoires of five healthy adults to estimate repertoire size and the extent of clonotype sharing between individuals. Libraries were prepared and TCR repertoires were sequenced by different laboratories using diverse techniques, in order to increase sequencing depth and limit assay-specific biases. Leukapheresis yielded between about 0.9 and 8.9 billion PBMCs per donor. Results the study describes overall, beyond this receptor: Higher generation probabilities were observed for clonotypes shared by all four sorted-subset donors than for non-shared clonotypes. The genetic and exposure-history diversity represented was limited by the small number of donors. Based on pairwise subsampling, the degree of clonotype sharing among donors was expected to be affected by sequencing depth. When a few donors were compared, the shared fraction of clonotypes was 5% to 6.5% for naive CD4, about 4% for naive CD8, roughly 2.3% for memory CD4, and 0.35% to 0.5% for memory CD8. Sampling was limited to blood, and TCR repertoires in tissue likely differ from TCR repertoires in blood. Naive subsets generally had larger estimated clonotype richness than memory subsets did. Rarefaction of sorted-subset datasets indicated incomplete sequencing despite the large sequencing depth.

Trimming accounts for 0 bases at V and 7 bases at J, while the number of junction bases matched to no gene is 9. Via the germline V gene, CDR1 is ENHRY and CDR2 SYGVKD. The CDR3 runs 17 residues from the cysteine to the phenylalanine. Just CDR3 DNA is preserved here, 51 bases in frame from base 1. The sample taken for sequencing was memory CD4+ T cells sorted from blood. The sample's cell subset or site label is to be understood as: CD45RA-negative fraction. The TCR originated in a man aged 30 to 39 in good health. The chain uses TRBV10-3 and TRBJ2-1, and TRBD2 matches 10 of the central bases. Here is the DNA: TGTGCCATCAGTGAGTCGAGGGTAGCGGGAGGACGGAATGAGCAGTTCTTC. It encodes CAISESRVAGGRNEQFF.